This T cell receptor beta chain is from a study of T cell changes during pregnancy in multiple sclerosis. The repertoire was sequenced with immunoSEQ multiplex PCR; TCRdb's copy has only in-frame clones and lacks some. This table has tens of thousands of clones, around 94% appearing once. Germline V CDR1 and CDR2: SGHNT, YYREEE (reference sequence). The V and J ends lost 4 bases and 6 bases, in that order; junction bases with no gene match: 8. This CDR3 has 15 amino acids. The chain joins TRBV5-4 to TRBJ2-3; 10 positions agree with TRBD2. The material sequenced was CD4+ T cells from peripheral blood mononuclear cells, taken in the second trimester of pregnancy. This receptor was obtained from a female donor with multiple sclerosis, enrolled in a pregnancy study. Here the CDR3 DNA reads TGTGCCAGCAGCCCCCAGCGGGGGGGAGGGGATACGCAGTATTTT. Translation: CASSPQRGGGDTQYF.